This record looks at one TCR beta chain sequence and its context. The data were taken from a study of memory CD4+ T cells and cytomegalovirus serostatus. Background on the study: This sample comes from healthy Belgian adults, about nine CMV seropositive, approximately 23 seronegative.

Single viable CD3+CD4+CD8-CD45RO+ cells were sorted as the memory CD4+ T cells. The method was immunoSEQ multiplex PCR; TCRdb's version includes in-frame clones alone and lacks a portion of them. This table holds around 32,000 clones, approximately 76% found once. The CDR3 is made up of 12 amino acids. Germline-derived CDR1 and CDR2 are SGDLS and YYNGEE. V was clipped by 0 bases and J by 7 bases, with 7 bases between them. This receptor was taken from an adult in good health and CMV-seronegative. Some clones in this sample may be carry-over from other donors' samples. The sample consisted of memory CD4+ T cells from blood. This sequence joins TRBV9 and TRBJ1-1; D gene unclear. CDR3: CASSVAEGEAFF. CDR3 coding DNA: TGTGCCAGCAGCGTAGCCGAGGGTGAAGCTTTCTTT.